This T cell receptor beta chain was retrieved from a study of cytomegalovirus exposure and HLA in healthy donors. Turning to this clone: Its antigen is not known.

CDR1 is MDHEN, CDR2 SYDVKM, per germline. Trimming pared 8 bases from V and 7 bases from J, leaving 23 bases between. The CDR3 spans 15 residues. Findings and limits, study-wide: Cytomegalovirus association was assigned to about 150 TCR beta chains.

Amplification used 60 Vbeta primers and 13 Jbeta primers. The method was immunoSEQ multiplex PCR; TCRdb's version includes in-frame clones alone and lacks a portion of them. The table has about 140,000 clones, around nine tenths seen once. The sequence derives from a woman in her 30s in good health and CMV-seronegative. The chain is built from TRBV28 and TRBJ1-2; D is possibly TRBD1 (6 bases). Material for sequencing was PBMCs. CDR3 in DNA: TGTGCCAGCCGTGAACAGGGCTTTCGGTTGGGTGGCTACACCTTC. As protein: CASREQGFRLGGYTF.